These 10 T cell receptor beta chains came from one sample sequenced in a study of T cell responses to AZD1222 COVID-19 vaccine. Assay used: immunoSEQ multiplex PCR; TCRdb lists only in-frame clones, some missing. The table records more than 75,000 clones, around 82% of them present only once. The sample consisted of peripheral blood, taken 28 days after the second AZD1222 dose. Source of these receptors: an adult who received the AZD1222 COVID-19 vaccine.

The genes are TRBV28 and TRBJ2-1; D is unclear. Trimming stripped 7 bases from V and 0 bases from J, with 10 bases between. Germline CDR1 is MDHEN and CDR2 is SYDVKM. This CDR3 is built from 14 residues. CDR3 protein: CASKSQSSYNEQFF. Written as DNA, the CDR3 is TGTGCCAGCAAGTCGCAGAGCTCCTACAATGAGCAGTTCTTC.

The V call is TRBV27, the J call TRBJ2-6; D possibly corresponds to TRBD1 (6 bases). The germline gives CDR1 MNHEY, CDR2 SMNVEV (reference sequence). The CDR3 sequence is 16 residues long. Trimming removed 5 bases at V and 2 bases at J, with 13 bases between. CDR3 sequence: CASSAYRAAGANVLTF. Here the CDR3 DNA reads TGTGCCAGCAGTGCCTACAGGGCGGCTGGGGCCAACGTCCTGACTTTC.

This clone has just one count. The sample has other DNA sequences that encode this CDR3 too. The rearrangement joins TRBV9 to TRBJ2-7; D is unclear. V was cut by 0 bases and J by 7 bases, with 8 bases left in between. The CDR3 length is 12 residues. Germline assignment: CDR1 SGDLS and CDR2 YYNGEE. The CDR3 nucleotides read TGTGCCAGCAGCGTAGGGGGTGGGGAGCAGTACTTC. It yields the protein CASSVGGGEQYF. The full variable domain, in which reference TRBV9 and TRBJ2-7 provide the parts outside the CDR3, is DSGVTQTPKHLITATGQRVTLRCSPRSGDLSVYWYQQSLDQGLQFLIQYYNGEERAKGNILERFSAQQFPDLHSELNLSSLELGDSALYFCASSVGGGEQYFGPGTRLTVT.

In DNA form, the CDR3 reads TGTGCCACCTCTTGGACTAGGTCCTACAATGAGCAGTTCTTC. It encodes CATSWTRSYNEQFF. J is TRBJ2-1 and V is TRBV15; 7 bases are shared with TRBD2. The V gene end was trimmed by 8 bases and the J gene end by 1 base; junction bases not matched to a gene: 5. CDR3 length: 14 residues. The germline V gene encodes CDR1 LNHNV and CDR2 YYDKDF (reference sequence).

This clone was counted a few times. V usage is TRBV2 and J usage is TRBJ2-2, with D maybe TRBD1 (5 bases). The V end was cut by 9 bases, the J end by 2 bases, with 13 bases between. The CDR3 sequence is 14 residues long. Germline CDR1 SNHLY, CDR2 FYNNEI. The DNA of the CDR3 is TGTGCCAGGACAGAAGACCAAAACACCGGGGAGCTGTTTTTT. Protein product: CARTEDQNTGELFF.

The chain has TRBV29-1 and TRBJ2-7; TRBD2 aligns across 8 bases. CDR1 SQVTM and CDR2 ANQGSEA come from the germline V gene. The CDR3 length is 15 residues. The trim removed 6 bases at V and 6 bases at J, leaving 16 bases unmatched. Written as DNA, the CDR3 is TGCAGCGTAACCCCCTCCGGGACTAGAGGAGGCGAGCAGTACTTC. It is translated as CSVTPSGTRGGEQYF.

This chain connects TRBV28 to TRBJ1-5; TRBD1 agrees at 9 bases. Germline assignment: CDR1 MDHEN and CDR2 SYDVKM. The CDR3 contains 18 residues. The ends lost 6 bases at V and 7 bases at J; junction bases unmatched: 19. CDR3 in DNA: TGTGCCAGCAGCCCCTTCTCTCTAAGGACAGGGGAAGACCAGCCCCAGCATTTT. This gives the protein CASSPFSLRTGEDQPQHF.

The chain recombines TRBV4-1 with TRBJ2-7; no definite D call. The CDR3 is 18 residues long. Looked up from germline, CDR1 is MGHRA and CDR2 is YSYEKL. V was cut by 2 bases and J by 2 bases, with 22 bases left in between. In nucleotides, the CDR3 is TGCGCCAGCAGCCAACGTTCCCGCCCCCGACTTGCCGCCTACGAGCAGTACTTC. Encoded protein: CASSQRSRPRLAAYEQYF.

The chain employs TRBV7-2 and TRBJ2-3; D is uncertain. The length of the CDR3 is 14 residues. Germline V gene lookup returns CDR1 SGHTA and CDR2 FQGNSA. V was cut by 3 bases and J by 0 bases, with 7 bases left in between. This CDR3 reads CASSFTASTDTQYF. The CDR3 bases are TGTGCCAGCAGCTTCACAGCTAGCACAGATACGCAGTATTTT.

The CDR3 DNA is TGCGCCAGCAGCTCTAGAGCTAGACTAGCGGGAGGGCCGGGTCAAGAGACCCAGTACTTC. Amino acids: CASSSRARLAGGPGQETQYF. The V and J genes are TRBV5-1 and TRBJ2-5; 14 bases are a match to TRBD2. J lost 2 bases, V lost 3 bases, and 15 bases had no gene match. Germline V gene lookup returns CDR1 SGHRS and CDR2 YFSETQ. This CDR3 is 20 amino acids long. Combining the CDR3 with reference TRBV5-1 and TRBJ2-5 gives the whole variable domain KAGVTQTPRYLIKTRGQQVTLSCSPISGHRSVSWYQQTPGQGLQFLFEYFSETQRNKGNFPGRFSGRQFSNSRSEMNVSTLELGDSALYLCASSSRARLAGGPGQETQYFGPGTRLLVL.